The following is a T cell receptor (beta chain) sequence with its context. What it binds is unknown. The sample is drawn from a study of cytomegalovirus exposure and HLA in healthy donors. The study, taken as a whole, reports: A missense variant in DCLRE1C was later tied to TCR beta V- and J-gene trimming. An analysis done earlier found most TCR beta V segments productive about 87% or about 30% of the time. High sensitivity and specificity were reportedly achieved when the classifier diagnosed cytomegalovirus status. Some highly shared sequence variants likely arose as a pipeline artifact.

PCR primers comprised 60 Vbeta and 13 Jbeta primers. Measured with immunoSEQ multiplex PCR; TCRdb has only the in-frame clones, and not every one. Of more than 90,000 clones detected, under 80% appear once; the ten largest clones hold approximately 10%. The sequenced sample consisted of PBMCs. This clonotype was sampled from a woman between 45 and 65 years old in good health and CMV-seropositive.

CDR3 protein: CASIPRQGANTGELFF. The CDR3 nucleotides are TGTGCCAGTATCCCTAGGCAGGGGGCGAACACCGGGGAGCTGTTTTTT. This chain uses TRBV19 with TRBJ2-2; 7 bases are a match to TRBD1. V lost 7 bases and J lost 0; bases outside the gene matches: 8. This CDR3 spans 16 amino acids. The germline CDR1 and CDR2 sequences are LNHDA and SQIVND (reference sequence).